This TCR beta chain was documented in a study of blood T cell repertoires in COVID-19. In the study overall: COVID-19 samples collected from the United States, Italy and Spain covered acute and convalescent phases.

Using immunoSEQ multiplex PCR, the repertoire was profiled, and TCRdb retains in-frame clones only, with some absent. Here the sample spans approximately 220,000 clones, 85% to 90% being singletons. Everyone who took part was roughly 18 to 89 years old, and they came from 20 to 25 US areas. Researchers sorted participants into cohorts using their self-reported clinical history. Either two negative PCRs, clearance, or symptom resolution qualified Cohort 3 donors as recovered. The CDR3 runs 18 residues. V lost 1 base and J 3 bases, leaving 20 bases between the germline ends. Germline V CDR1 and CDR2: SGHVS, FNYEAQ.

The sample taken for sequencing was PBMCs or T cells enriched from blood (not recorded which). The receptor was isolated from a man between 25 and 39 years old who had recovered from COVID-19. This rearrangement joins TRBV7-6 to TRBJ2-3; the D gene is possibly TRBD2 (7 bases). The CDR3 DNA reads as TGTGCCAGCAGCTTAGGGGGATACACCGGGGGGCGGACAGATACGCAGTATTTT. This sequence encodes CASSLGGYTGGRTDTQYF. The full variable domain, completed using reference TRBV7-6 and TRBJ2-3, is GAGVSQSPRYKVTKRGQDVALRCDPISGHVSLYWYRQALGQGPEFLTYFNYEAQQDKSGLPNDRFSAERPEGSISTLTIQRTEQRDSAMYRCASSLGGYTGGRTDTQYFGPGTRLTVL.